Following are 3 T cell receptor beta chains from one sample sequenced in a study of T cell clonality in common variable immunodeficiency. Study findings and constraints: Fewer deletions and N-nucleotide insertions were reportedly seen in common variable immunodeficiency TCR beta sequences.

For these receptors, no antigen is known. Profiling relied on immunoSEQ multiplex PCR, and the TCRdb table lists in-frame clones only, not all of them. This sample has 16,000 or so clones, each found more than once. The specimen was peripheral blood mononuclear cells. The receptors shown here come from a human donor with common variable immunodeficiency.

In its sample, this clone was seen many times. The sequence runs out 3 residues before the end of the CDR3; the remainder is reconstructed from the germline J gene. The chain joins TRBV5-1 to TRBJ2-5; possible D gene TRBD2, 6 bases. Deletions cut 4 bases from V and 2 bases from J, with 15 bases between. CDR3 length: 15 amino acids. Per the germline V gene, CDR1 is SGHRS and CDR2 is YFSETQ. This CDR3 reads CASSDPTGTQETQYF. CDR3 DNA (partial): TGCGCCAGCAGCGATCCGACCGGGACTCAAGAGACC.

This clone is medium-sized by share. The read terminates 3 residues ahead of where the CDR3 ends, so the germline J gene completes it. The chain joins TRBV29-1 to TRBJ1-1, with 7 bases that match TRBD1. CDR3 length: 11 amino acids. Germline-derived CDR1 and CDR2 are SQVTM and ANQGSEA. This CDR3 reads CSVTGTVEAFF. CDR3 bases read: TGCAGCGTGACCGGGACAGTCGAA.

To note about this clone: The read falls 3 residues short of the CDR3 end, and the missing part is taken from the germline J gene. The chain employs TRBV5-1 and TRBJ2-5; 10 positions match TRBD2. From germline, CDR1 is SGHRS and CDR2 YFSETQ. After removal of 0 bases from V and 6 bases from J, the junction contained 5 bases not matched to a gene. The CDR3 covers 15 residues. The sequenced CDR3 bases are TGCGCCAGCAGCTTGGCGGCTAGCGGGGGAAAGACC. Protein product: CASSLAASGGKT. The whole CDR3 sequence is CASSLAASGGKTQYF.